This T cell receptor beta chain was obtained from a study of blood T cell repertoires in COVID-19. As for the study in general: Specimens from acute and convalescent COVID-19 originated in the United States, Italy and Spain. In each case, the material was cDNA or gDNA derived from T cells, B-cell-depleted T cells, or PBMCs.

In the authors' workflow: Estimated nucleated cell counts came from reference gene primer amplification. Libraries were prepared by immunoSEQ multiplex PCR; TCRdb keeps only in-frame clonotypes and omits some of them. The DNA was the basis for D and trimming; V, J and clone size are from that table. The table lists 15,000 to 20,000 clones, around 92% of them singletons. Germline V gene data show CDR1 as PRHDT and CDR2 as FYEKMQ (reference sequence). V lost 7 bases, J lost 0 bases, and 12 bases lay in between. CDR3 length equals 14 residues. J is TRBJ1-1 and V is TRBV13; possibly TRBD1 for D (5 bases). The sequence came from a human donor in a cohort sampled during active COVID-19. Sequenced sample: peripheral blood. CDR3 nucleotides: TGTGCCAGCATCCTCGGGGGTATGAACACTGAAGCTTTCTTT. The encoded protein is CASILGGMNTEAFF.